The entry below gives a single T cell receptor beta chain sequence along with its context. This clone was seen a handful of times. What antigen it recognizes has not been identified. Base quality data are lacking; no much larger clone is found one base away. This sample was taken from a study of blood T cell repertoires in COVID-19 (dated by TCRdb to about 2020). Concerning the study at large: Collaborator samples came from the United States, Italy and Spain and covered acute and convalescent phases of COVID-19. The prospective study material was composed of cDNA or gDNA derived from T cells, B-cell-depleted T cells, or PBMCs. Subjects who had been exposed to COVID-19, were actively infected with it, or had recovered from it provided the deeply sampled blood TCRbeta repertoires that made up the dataset. A freely available public database, intended as a resource for researchers studying the immune response to SARS-CoV-2, is where the repertoires were released. Samples came from the ongoing ImmuneRACE study (first 160 participants) plus 1,254 subjects from 6 global collaborators. A de-identified subject ID, COVID-19 status, age in years and sex were almost always included in the sample metadata. Where HLA class I and class II types were available, the types were taken from metadata supplied by the sample provider, not from assay-based typing. The study at large found these results: The quantity of clinical and demographic metadata differed by source and by participant and was supplied without curation.

TCRbeta CDR3 regions were amplified from genomic DNA by means of the immunoSEQ Assay, a bias-controlled multiplex PCR. The study's own analysis went as follows. Within the assay, amplification of reference gene primers was used to estimate how many nucleated cells each sample contained. To quantify the absolute abundance of each unique TCRbeta CDR3 rearrangement, sequence reads were collapsed and filtered. For each sample, productive Simpson clonality was calculated as the square root of Simpson's diversity index over productive rearrangements. The table was pulled from immuneACCESS by TCRdb, which kept in-frame rearrangements only. Such tables lose some clones; where checked, under half of the loss comes from unresolved V genes, and the rest has no known cause. From that table come the V and J calls and clone size; the DNA was used to work out D and trimming. Counted in this sample were 130,000 to 150,000 clones; around 83% of them appeared once. The biggest ten clones account for 9.2% of the sample.

In the prospective study, participants were roughly 18 to 100 years old, resided in fewer than 25 geographic areas of the United States, and were enrolled through a virtual design. In the prospective study, participants were assigned to cohorts based on the clinical history participants reported in a screening survey and a study questionnaire. Recovered participants in ImmuneRACE Cohort 3 were defined by two consecutive negative NP/OP PCR tests, clearance by a healthcare professional, or resolution of symptoms. Each participant in the prospective study had whole blood, serum and a nasopharyngeal or oropharyngeal swab collected by mobile phlebotomists. Prospective study participants could optionally give additional blood draws and questionnaires over an approximately 2-month period. Prospective study blood samples were shipped either frozen or at room temperature before DNA extraction. This TCR was recovered from a man aged 45 to 65 who had recovered from COVID-19. Sequenced input: PBMCs or T cells enriched from blood (not recorded which).

Here is the DNA: TGTGCCAGCAGCTTAACCGGACAGGGGTCCCACGAGCAGTACTTC. Its protein product is CASSLTGQGSHEQYF. Recombination connected TRBV7-9 to TRBJ2-7, with 9 middle bases fitting TRBD1. Taken from cysteine to phenylalanine, the CDR3 has 15 residues. Only the CDR3 DNA is retained, 45 bases long and in frame from the first base. Unmatched junction bases come to 7, with V trimmed by 2 bases and J by 5 bases. CDR1 and CDR2 were assigned from the germline V gene (reference sequence) as SEHNR and FQNEAQ.